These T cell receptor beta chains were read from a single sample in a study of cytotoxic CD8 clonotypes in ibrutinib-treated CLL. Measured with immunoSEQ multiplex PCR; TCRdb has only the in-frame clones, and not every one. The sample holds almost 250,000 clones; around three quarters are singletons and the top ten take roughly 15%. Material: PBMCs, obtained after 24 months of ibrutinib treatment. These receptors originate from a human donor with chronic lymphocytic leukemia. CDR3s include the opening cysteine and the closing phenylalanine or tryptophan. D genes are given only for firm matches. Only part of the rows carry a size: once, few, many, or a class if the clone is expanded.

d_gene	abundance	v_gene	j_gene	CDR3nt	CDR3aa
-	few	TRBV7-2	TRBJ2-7	TGTGCCAGCAGCTTTGACGATTCTCGGTATGTGCAGTACTTC	CASSFDDSRYVQYF
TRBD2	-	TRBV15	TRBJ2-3	TGTGCCACCAGAACGGGACTAGAGACAGATACGCAGTATTTT	CATRTGLETDTQYF
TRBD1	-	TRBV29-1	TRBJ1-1	TGCAGCGTCCGAGGAGGTACGGGGGACAGCGGTGAAGCTTTCTTT	CSVRGGTGDSGEAFF
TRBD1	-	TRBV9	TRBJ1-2	TGTGCCAGCAGCGTGGACAGGGTCGGCCCCTATGGCTACACCTTC	CASSVDRVGPYGYTF
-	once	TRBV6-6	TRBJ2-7	TGTGCCAGCAGACCTCCCGGGCCTTACTCCTACGAGCAGTACTTC	CASRPPGPYSYEQYF
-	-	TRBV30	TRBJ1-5	TGTGCCTGGAGCCGACCCGTCAGGGGCATCGATCAGCCCCAGCATTTT	CAWSRPVRGIDQPQHF
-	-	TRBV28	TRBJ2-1	TGTGCCAGCAGGAGAGGGCAATTCTTC	CASRRGQFF
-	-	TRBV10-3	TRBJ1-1	TGTGCCATCAGTGAGGGGGGACATAGTGAAGCTTTCTTT	CAISEGGHSEAFF
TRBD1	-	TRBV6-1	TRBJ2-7	TGTGCCAGCAGTGAAGGTCCCTACAGGGGATCCTACGAGCAGTACTTC	CASSEGPYRGSYEQYF
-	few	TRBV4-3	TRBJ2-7	TGCGCCAGCAGCCAAGTTGGGGAGGTCTACGAGCAGTACTTC	CASSQVGEVYEQYF
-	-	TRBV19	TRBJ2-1	TGTGCCACCCAACCGAGGACAGCCCCCCGTGGTGAGCAGTTCTTC	CATQPRTAPRGEQFF
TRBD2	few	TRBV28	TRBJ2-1	TGTGCCAGCAGTTTACAGGGCCTAGCGGGACGAAATGAGCAGTTCTTC	CASSLQGLAGRNEQFF
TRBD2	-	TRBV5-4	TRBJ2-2	TGTGCCAGCAGCTTGGGGGGACTAGCGGAGAACACCGGGGAGCTGTTTTTT	CASSLGGLAENTGELFF
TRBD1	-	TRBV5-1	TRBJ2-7	TGCGCCAGCAGTTATCCGGGACAGGGCGACGAGCAGTACTTC	CASSYPGQGDEQYF
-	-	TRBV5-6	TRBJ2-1	TGTGCCAGCAGCACGAACACGGGGAGAAGCGACAATGAGCAGTTCTTC	CASSTNTGRSDNEQFF
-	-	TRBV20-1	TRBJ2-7	TGCAGTGCCCGACGGGGATCGGAGCAGTACTTC	CSARRGSEQYF
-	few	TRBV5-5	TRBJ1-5	TGTGCCAGCAGCTTTGATCCGGGGAAGAGCAATCAGCCCCAGCATTTT	CASSFDPGKSNQPQHF
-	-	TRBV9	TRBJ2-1	TGTGCCAGCAGCACCCAGGCTGTGGTAGGCAATGAGCAGTTCTTC	CASSTQAVVGNEQFF
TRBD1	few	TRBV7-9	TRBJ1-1	TGTGCCAGCAGCCCAGGGGGCTATGACACTGAAGCTTTCTTT	CASSPGGYDTEAFF
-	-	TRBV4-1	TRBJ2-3	TGCGCCAGCAGCCAAGGACAGCCGGATACGCAGTATTTT	CASSQGQPDTQYF
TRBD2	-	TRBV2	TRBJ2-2	TGTGCCAGCAGTGAGACTAGCGGGAAAACCGGGGAGCTGTTTTTT	CASSETSGKTGELFF
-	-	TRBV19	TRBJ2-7	TGTGCCAGTAAAAGGGGCAGGGACTCCTACGAGCAGTACTTC	CASKRGRDSYEQYF
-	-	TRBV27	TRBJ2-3	TGTGCCAGCAGTTTATCGATCGAGCAGCCCATATCCACAGATACGCAGTATTTT	CASSLSIEQPISTDTQYF
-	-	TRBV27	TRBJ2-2	TGTGCCAGCAGTTTAAGCGTAGGGACCGGGGAGCTGTTTTTT	CASSLSVGTGELFF
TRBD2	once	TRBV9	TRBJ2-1	TGTGCCAGCAGCCCGTGGTTGGAGGCGGGAGGTTACAATGAGCAGTTCTTC	CASSPWLEAGGYNEQFF
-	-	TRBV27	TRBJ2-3	TGTGCCAGCAGTCCTCCCAGCACAGATACGCAGTATTTT	CASSPPSTDTQYF
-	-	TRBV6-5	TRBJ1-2	TGTGCCAGCAGTTACAAACCGACAGGATCTTATGGCTACACCTTC	CASSYKPTGSYGYTF
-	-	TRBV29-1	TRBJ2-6	TGCAGCGTTGAGGAGGGTTCTGGGGCCAACGTCCTGACTTTC	CSVEEGSGANVLTF
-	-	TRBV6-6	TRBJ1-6	TGTGCCAGCAGTTACTCGATTTCGATCCCCAATTCACCCCTCCACTTT	CASSYSISIPNSPLHF
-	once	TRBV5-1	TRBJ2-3	TGCGCCAGCAGCAACCGACATTCAGATACGCAGTATTTT	CASSNRHSDTQYF
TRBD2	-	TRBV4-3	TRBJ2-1	TGCGCCAGCAGCCATCTACTAGCGCTCGACAATGAGCAGTTCTTC	CASSHLLALDNEQFF
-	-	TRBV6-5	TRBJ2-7	TGTGCCAGCAGTTACTCCCCTACGCTTAGTTACGAGCAGTACTTC	CASSYSPTLSYEQYF
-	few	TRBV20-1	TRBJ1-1	TGCAGTGCTAGTCTCCGCGAAGCTTTCTTT	CSASLREAFF
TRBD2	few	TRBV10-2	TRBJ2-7	TGCGCCAGCAGGGGACTAGCTGTGGGCCTTGGGGGCTACGAGCAGTACTTC	CASRGLAVGLGGYEQYF
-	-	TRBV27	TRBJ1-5	TGTGCCAGCACCCCTTTTGGGGGAAGCAATCAGCCCCAGCATTTT	CASTPFGGSNQPQHF
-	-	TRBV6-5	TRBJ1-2	TGTGCCAGATTATGGGCAGAACCCTATGGCTACACCTTC	CARLWAEPYGYTF
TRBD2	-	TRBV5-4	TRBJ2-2	TGTGCCAGCAGCTTGGGACTAGCGGCTGCGGGAGGCACCGGGGAGCTGTTTTTT	CASSLGLAAAGGTGELFF
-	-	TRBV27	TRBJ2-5	TGTGCCAGCAGCACCGGAGCGGCGACCCAGTACTTC	CASSTGAATQYF
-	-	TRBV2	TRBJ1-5	TGTGCCAGCAGTCCCCTACAGGGTACGAACAATCAGCCCCAGCATTTT	CASSPLQGTNNQPQHF
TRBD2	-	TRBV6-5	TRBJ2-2	TGTGCCAGCAAACTAGCGGCTAACACCGGGGAGCTGTTTTTT	CASKLAANTGELFF
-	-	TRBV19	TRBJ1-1	TGTGCCAGTAGTCCCGAGGGGTTCACTGAAGCTTTCTTT	CASSPEGFTEAFF
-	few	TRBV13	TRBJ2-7	TGTGCCAGCAGCTCCCTCGGCCCCGTTCAGTCCTACGAGCAGTACTTC	CASSSLGPVQSYEQYF
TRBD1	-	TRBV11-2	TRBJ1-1	TGTGCCAGCAGGACAGGGTTGAACACTGAAGCTTTCTTT	CASRTGLNTEAFF
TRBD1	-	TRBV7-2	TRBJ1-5	TGTGCCAGCAGTAACGACAGGGGGCCAGGGCAGCCCCAGCATTTT	CASSNDRGPGQPQHF
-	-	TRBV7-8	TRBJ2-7	TGTGCCAGCAGCCCGAGCCAGGGGCTCTACGAGCAGTACTTC	CASSPSQGLYEQYF
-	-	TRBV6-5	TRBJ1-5	TGTGCCAGCAGTTACTCGAGCAGCCCCTTGGGTCAGCCCCAGCATTTT	CASSYSSSPLGQPQHF
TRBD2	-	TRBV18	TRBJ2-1	TGTGCCAGCTCACTCAGCCAACTAGCGGGAGCGATCTATGAGCAGTTCTTC	CASSLSQLAGAIYEQFF